These 31 T cell receptor beta chains came from one sample sequenced in a study of regulatory T cells in long-lasting Graves disease. iRepertoire HTBI primers and Arm-PCR of CDR3 regions built TCR beta libraries. TCRdb recomputed calls from the multiplex PCR reads with MiXCR, one row per CDR3 protein. The table includes 350,000 to 500,000 distinct CDR3 sequences, 16% detected once. Time point described: newly diagnosed GD, antithyroid drugs for less than 3 months. PBMC-extracted RNA yielded the TCR library. The same sample was also used in a study of T cells in Graves' hyperthyroidism and ophthalmopathy.

The material sequenced was peripheral blood mononuclear cells (PBMCs), taken at new diagnosis, from a patient treated with antithyroid drugs. The receptor set was obtained from a woman between 18 and 30 years old with Graves disease.

This clonotype was detected many times. J is TRBJ2-4 and V is TRBV27; no definite D call. The CDR3 length is 13 residues. The V gene's germline CDR1 is MNHEY and CDR2 SMNVEV (reference sequence). With 0 bases removed from V and 8 bases from J, the gap between germline ends came to 8 bases. The CDR3 sequence: CASSLSSIDIQYF. For the CDR3, the DNA is TGTGCCAGCAGTTTATCGTCGATTGACATTCAGTACTTC.

This clonotype has ten or more counts. V usage is TRBV20-1 and J usage is TRBJ2-1; D might be TRBD1 or TRBD2, each matching 5 bases. This CDR3 has 12 residues. Germline-derived CDR1 and CDR2 are DFQATT and SNEGSKA (reference sequence). V was clipped by 5 bases and J by 4 bases, with 9 bases between them. The CDR3 is CSALGTYNEQFF. The CDR3 coding sequence is TGCAGTGCTCTCGGGACGTACAATGAGCAGTTCTTC.

As to this clonotype: At one of its ends the junction is not consistent with the germline gene, which may arise from a read error. The rearrangement uses TRBV5-4 and TRBJ2-6; D might be TRBD1 (5 bases). The length of the CDR3 is 15 residues. Germline V gene sequence: CDR1 SGHNT, CDR2 YYREEE (reference sequence). DNA for the CDR3: TGTGCCAGCAGATTTGCTTCCTCTGGGGCCATCGTCCTGACTTTC. Translation gives CASRFASSGAIVLTF.

A few counts support this clonotype. This rearrangement joins TRBV7-3 to TRBJ1-4; possible D gene TRBD1, 5 bases. This CDR3 is 15 amino acids long. From germline, CDR1 is SGHTA and CDR2 FQGTGA. V was shortened by 0 bases and J by 8 bases, with 13 bases between the two germline ends. CDR3 protein: CASSLTGARGEKLFF. In nucleotides, the CDR3 is TGTGCCAGCAGCTTAACCGGGGCCCGAGGGGAAAAACTGTTTTTT.

In its sample, this clonotype was seen many times. J is TRBJ2-3 and V is TRBV28; 8 bases match TRBD2. The germline CDR1 and CDR2 sequences are MDHEN and SYDVKM. This CDR3 is built from 14 residues. V trimming: 3 bases; J trimming: 2 bases; junction bases outside the gene matches: 1. The CDR3 DNA sequence: TGTGCCAGCAGTTTCGGGAGGGCCACAGATACGCAGTATTTT. Encoded protein: CASSFGRATDTQYF. The whole variable domain, remainder taken from reference TRBV28 and TRBJ2-3, is DVKVTQSSRYLVKRTGEKVFLECVQDMDHENMFWYRQDPGLGLRLIYFSYDVKMKEKGDIPEGYSVSREKKERFSLILESASTNQTSMYLCASSFGRATDTQYFGPGTRLTVL.

A few counts support this clonotype. CDR3 residues: CASSNSGRSGELFF. CDR3 in DNA: TGTGCCAGCAGCAACTCTGGGAGATCCGGGGAGCTGTTTTTT. The V gene is TRBV12-3 or TRBV12-4, the J gene TRBJ2-2, with a possible D match to TRBD2 (5 bases). Trimming cost V 6 bases and J 6 bases, with 14 bases left between them. This CDR3 has 14 residues.

The chain has TRBV9 and TRBJ2-7; D is perhaps TRBD1 or TRBD2 (5 bases each). CDR1 and CDR2 from the germline V gene are SGDLS and YYNGEE. This CDR3 comprises 14 residues. The V end was cut by 0 bases, the J end by 3 bases, with 10 bases between. CDR3 in DNA: TGTGCCAGCAGCGTAGGAGGGGCTTTCTACGAGCAGTACTTC. Translation: CASSVGGAFYEQYF.

This clonotype was found many times. The gene calls are TRBV11-2 and TRBJ2-1, with D perhaps matching TRBD2 (5 bases). Looked up from germline, CDR1 is SGHAT and CDR2 is FQNNGV. The ends were cut back, 0 bases at V and 7 bases at J, with 10 bases in the middle. This CDR3 comprises 14 residues. This CDR3 is CASSLDVAQNEQFF. As DNA, the CDR3 is TGTGCCAGCAGCTTAGATGTAGCGCAGAATGAGCAGTTCTTC.

The chain recombines TRBV5-4 with TRBJ2-7; TRBD2 matches at 9 bases. Trimming cost V 2 bases and J 6 bases; bases outside gene matches: 9. The CDR3 extends over 15 amino acids. Germline loops: CDR1 SGHNT, CDR2 YYREEE (reference sequence). The CDR3 spells CASSLLGTSSLEQYF. The CDR3 DNA is TGTGCCAGCAGCTTACTAGGGACTAGCAGCCTCGAGCAGTACTTC.

Remarks on this clonotype: One end of the junction is discordant with germline, which a read error may explain. The chain joins TRBV5-1 to TRBJ1-1, with 7 nucleotides matching TRBD1. Germline-derived CDR1 and CDR2 are SGHRS and YFSETQ. The length of the CDR3 is 15 residues. The CDR3 here is CASSQGGTANTEALF. In DNA form, the CDR3 reads TGCGCCAGCAGCCAAGGGGGGACAGCTAACACTGAAGCTCTCTTT.

The chain employs TRBV7-3 and TRBJ2-5, with 10 bases aligning to TRBD1. Germline values: CDR1 SGHTA, CDR2 FQGTGA. The CDR3 loop spans 15 amino acids. The ends lost 5 bases at V and 5 bases at J; junction bases unmatched: 8. Here the CDR3 reads CASSPRDRGVETQYF. CDR3 coding DNA: TGTGCCAGCAGCCCCAGGGACAGGGGAGTCGAGACCCAGTACTTC.

The chain combines TRBV3-1 with TRBJ2-1, with D unclear. CDR1 LGHDT and CDR2 YNNKEL come from the germline V gene (reference sequence). This CDR3 comprises 14 residues. V was pared by 0 bases and J by 4 bases, with 7 bases between. The CDR3 loop reads CASSQDSRYNEQFF. For the CDR3, the DNA is TGTGCCAGCAGCCAAGATAGCCGTTACAATGAGCAGTTCTTC.

At least ten counts were recorded for this clonotype. The gene calls are TRBV20-1 and TRBJ2-1; perhaps TRBD1 as D (6 bases). Germline assignment: CDR1 DFQATT and CDR2 SNEGSKA (reference sequence). Trimming shortened V by 6 bases and J by 5 bases, and 17 bases separated the two germline ends. The CDR3 is 14 residues long. CDR3 protein: CSASRTAGHNEQFF. CDR3 bases: TGCAGTGCGTCGCGGACAGCTGGCCACAATGAGCAGTTCTTC.

This clonotype was found many times. The chain has TRBV28 and TRBJ1-5, with D possibly matching TRBD1 (5 bases). This CDR3 is 18 amino acids long. Deletions cut 6 bases from V and 0 bases from J, with 21 bases between. CDR1 is MDHEN and CDR2 is SYDVKM in the germline V gene. The CDR3 sequence is CASSLSYRPVDSNQPQHF. The CDR3 DNA is TGTGCCAGCAGCCTCTCCTACAGGCCGGTAGATAGCAATCAGCCCCAGCATTTT.

This clonotype occurred many times. The chain has TRBV3-1 and TRBJ1-1; D gene unclear. The CDR3 loop spans 12 amino acids. From germline, CDR1 is LGHDT and CDR2 YNNKEL (reference sequence). Trimming removed 2 bases at V and 7 bases at J, with 8 bases between. Here the CDR3 reads CASSQLWGEAFF. In DNA, the CDR3 is TGTGCCAGCAGCCAATTATGGGGTGAAGCTTTCTTT.

This clonotype was seen many times. DNA for the CDR3: TGTGCCTGGAGGGGACTAGCGTCAGAGACCCAGTACTTC. It codes for CAWRGLASETQYF. This rearrangement joins TRBV30 to TRBJ2-5; 10 bases match TRBD2. CDR1 and CDR2 from the germline V gene are GTSNPN and SVGIG (reference sequence). V dropped 3 bases and J dropped 4; count of bases not matched to a gene: 2. There are 13 residues in the CDR3.

The V and J genes are TRBV12-3 or TRBV12-4 and TRBJ1-5; TRBD1 might be the D (5 bases). The CDR3 has 14 amino acids. V was trimmed by 3 bases and J by 6 bases, leaving 12 bases between them. CDR3 sequence reads: CASSFAGESQPQHF. For the CDR3, the DNA is TGTGCCAGCAGTTTTGCGGGGGAGTCTCAGCCCCAGCATTTT.

In its sample, this clonotype was seen many times. The genes are TRBV7-9 and TRBJ1-1; TRBD1 matches at 7 bases. This CDR3 comprises 13 residues. CDR1 and CDR2 (germline): SEHNR, FQNEAQ (reference sequence). With 5 bases clipped from V and 9 bases from J, the junction kept 9 bases outside the gene matches. The CDR3 spells CASSPLDRDKAFF. The CDR3 region has the DNA TGTGCCAGCAGCCCCCTCGACAGGGACAAAGCTTTCTTT.

This clonotype has at least ten counts. CDR3 region: CASSQPGQGPQHF. In DNA, the CDR3 is TGTGCCAGCAGTCAACCGGGACAGGGACCCCAGCATTTT. The chain uses TRBV28 and TRBJ1-5; 9 nucleotides agree with TRBD1. V was clipped by 5 bases and J by 10 bases; unmatched bases: 6. The CDR3 sequence is 13 residues long. Germline CDR1 is MDHEN and CDR2 is SYDVKM.

This clonotype was detected only a few times. This chain connects TRBV6-1 to TRBJ1-2; a possible D gene is TRBD1 (5 bases). The germline V and J ends were trimmed by 6 bases and 8 bases, with 22 bases remaining between them. Looked up from germline, CDR1 is MNHNS and CDR2 is SASEGT. There are 15 residues in the CDR3. CDR3 in amino acids: CASRPEWGGTGGYTF. The CDR3 nucleotides are TGTGCCAGCAGACCCGAGTGGGGCGGAACGGGGGGCTACACCTTC.

This clonotype was seen a handful of times. This chain links TRBV3-1 with TRBJ2-3; 16 bases align to TRBD2. This CDR3 is 19 amino acids long. V shed 5 bases, J shed 5 bases, and the junction held 13 bases outside the gene matches. The germline V gene has CDR1 LGHDT and CDR2 YNNKEL (reference sequence). CDR3 amino acids: CASSLPGLAGGPLQDTQYF. CDR3 nucleotide sequence: TGTGCCAGCAGCTTACCGGGACTAGCGGGAGGGCCCTTACAAGATACGCAGTATTTT.

With respect to this clonotype: A much larger clone differs from this one at a single base, so this may be a read error. This chain joins TRBV7-8 and TRBJ2-7, with TRBD1 matching 10 bases. The CDR3 runs 16 residues. Germline V gives CDR1 SGHVS, CDR2 FQNEAQ. The V and J ends lost 3 bases and 5 bases, in that order; junction bases with no gene match: 10. CDR3 sequence (DNA): TGTGCCAGCAGCTTGAACCGGGACAGGGGATCGCACGAGCAGTACTTC. Protein product: CASSLNRDRGSHEQYF.

Notes on this clonotype: One base away lies a much larger clone, so this may be a sequencing read error. This chain links TRBV15 with TRBJ2-4; D possibly uses TRBD1 or TRBD2 (7 bases each). The DNA end is more similar to TRBJ2-1, so the J call may be wrong. Germline CDR1 is LNHNV and CDR2 is YYDKDF (reference sequence). This CDR3 region has 18 residues. This CDR3 reads CATSSQGGASGIQCEQFF. The CDR3 nucleotides are TGTGCCACCAGCAGCCAGGGGGGGGCTAGCGGAATACAATGTGAGCAGTTCTTC.

This clonotype was seen a few times. The chain carries TRBV6-1 and TRBJ2-7; 7 bases map to TRBD1. Germline lookup yields CDR1 MNHNS and CDR2 SASEGT. The CDR3 totals 13 residues. After removal of 6 bases from V and 6 bases from J, the junction contained 8 bases not matched to a gene. In nucleotides, the CDR3 is TGTGCCAGCAGGTCGGACAGGTCTTCCGAGCAGTACTTC. It is translated as CASRSDRSSEQYF.

Only a few counts were recorded for this clonotype. This chain links TRBV30 with TRBJ1-5; D perhaps matches TRBD1 (5 bases). V dropped 2 bases and J dropped 3 bases, with 11 bases sitting between them. CDR1 is GTSNPN, CDR2 SVGIG, per germline (reference sequence). The CDR3 runs 14 residues. The CDR3 nucleotides are TGTGCCTGGAGTTCTGACAGCCCCAATCAGCCCCAGCATTTT. Its protein product is CAWSSDSPNQPQHF. Full variable domain (missing parts from reference TRBV30 and TRBJ1-5): SQTIHQWPATLVQPVGSPLSLECTVEGTSNPNLYWYRQAAGRGLQLLFYSVGIGQISSEVPQNLSASRPQDRQFILSSKKLLLSDSGFYLCAWSSDSPNQPQHFGDGTRLSIL.

This clonotype was counted many times. The chain combines TRBV27 with TRBJ2-7, with unresolved D. V lost 3 bases, J lost 3 bases, and 12 bases lay in between. The CDR3 is 14 amino acids. CDR1 is MNHEY and CDR2 is SMNVEV in the germline V gene (reference sequence). In DNA, the CDR3 is TGTGCCAGCAGTTTGGCAGAGGCAAGCTACGAGCAGTACTTC. As protein: CASSLAEASYEQYF.

The CDR3 bases are TGTGCCAGCAGTGTAAGAGGCGGGACAGGGGCCGATGAGCAGTTCTTC. As protein: CASSVRGGTGADEQFF. The chain has TRBV6-4 and TRBJ2-1, with 10 bases matching TRBD1. Losses at the gene ends were 4 bases for V and 8 bases for J; bases not matched to a gene: 11. CDR1 is MRHNA and CDR2 is SNTAGT in the germline V gene. CDR3 size: 16 residues.

There are a few counts of this clonotype. This chain connects TRBV20-1 to TRBJ1-6, with TRBD1 as a possible D gene (6 bases). Germline V lookup: CDR1 DFQATT, CDR2 SNEGSKA (reference sequence). The CDR3 spans 13 residues. Between the trimmed V and J ends, which lost 3 bases and 6 bases, there was a span of 9 bases. Here the CDR3 DNA reads TGCAGTGCTAGGTCAGGGGTTAATTCACCCCTCCACTTT. It is translated as CSARSGVNSPLHF.

This chain uses TRBV20-1 with TRBJ2-4; 9 bases are a match to TRBD2. The CDR3 covers 20 residues. The germline CDR1 and CDR2 sequences are DFQATT and SNEGSKA (reference sequence). Trimming took 0 bases from V and 0 from J; bases not matched to a gene: 15. Here the CDR3 DNA reads TGCAGTGCTAGAGATCACAGACGGGGAGCGGGAGGACTAGCCAAAAACATTCAGTACTTC. Its protein product is CSARDHRRGAGGLAKNIQYF.

This clonotype was recorded at least ten times. CDR3 sequence reads: CASSYWAGNEQFF. For the CDR3, the DNA is TGTGCCAGCAGTTACTGGGCAGGGAATGAGCAGTTCTTC. V is TRBV6-2 or TRBV6-3 and J is TRBJ2-1, with a possible D match to TRBD1 (5 bases). CDR3 length equals 13 residues. Germline-derived CDR1 and CDR2 are MNHEY and SVGEGT. Trimming took off 1 base at V and 7 bases at J, with 8 bases between the two ends.

The rearrangement uses TRBV28 and TRBJ1-5, with D tentatively TRBD1 (5 bases). V lost 2 bases to trimming and J lost 7 bases, with 12 bases between them. The CDR3 runs 14 residues. The V gene's germline CDR1 is MDHEN and CDR2 SYDVKM. For the CDR3, the DNA is TGTGCCAGCAGTTTAATACAGGTACACCAGCCCCAGCATTTT. Translating gives CASSLIQVHQPQHF.